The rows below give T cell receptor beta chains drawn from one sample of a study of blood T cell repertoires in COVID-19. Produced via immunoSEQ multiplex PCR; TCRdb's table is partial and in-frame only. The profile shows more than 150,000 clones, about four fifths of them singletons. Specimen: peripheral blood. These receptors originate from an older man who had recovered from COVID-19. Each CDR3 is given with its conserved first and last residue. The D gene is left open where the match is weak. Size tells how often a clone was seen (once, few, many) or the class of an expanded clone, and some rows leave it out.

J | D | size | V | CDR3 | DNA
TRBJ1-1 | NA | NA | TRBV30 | CAWSGQANTEAFF | TGTGCCTGGAGTGGACAGGCGAACACTGAAGCTTTCTTT
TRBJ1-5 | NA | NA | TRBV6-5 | CASKEGNQPQHF | TGTGCCAGCAAAGAGGGCAATCAGCCCCAGCATTTT
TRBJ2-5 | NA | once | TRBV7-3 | CASSFGQQETQYF | TGTGCCAGCAGCTTCGGACAGCAAGAGACCCAGTACTTC
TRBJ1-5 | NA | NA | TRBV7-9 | CASSLAEQPQHF | TGTGCCAGCAGCTTAGCGGAGCAGCCCCAGCATTTT
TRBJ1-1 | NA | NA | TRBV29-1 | CSATGTTEAFF | TGCAGCGCTACAGGGACCACTGAAGCTTTCTTT
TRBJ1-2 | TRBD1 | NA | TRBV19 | CASTPGQGNGYGYTF | TGTGCCAGTACCCCTGGACAGGGTAACGGCTATGGCTACACCTTC
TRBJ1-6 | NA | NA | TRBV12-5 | CASGLGTGVGSSPLHF | TGTGCTAGTGGTTTGGGGACCGGGGTTGGCTCGTCTCCCCTCCACTTT
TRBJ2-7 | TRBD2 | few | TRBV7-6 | CASSLTSGAPHLNF | TGTGCCAGCAGCTTAACTAGCGGGGCCCCCCACTTGAACTTC
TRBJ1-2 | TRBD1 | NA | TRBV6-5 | CASSYTGQGIYGYTF | TGTGCCAGCAGTTACACGGGACAGGGAATCTATGGCTACACCTTC
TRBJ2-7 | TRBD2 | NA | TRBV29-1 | CSVEGGTYEQYF | TGCAGCGTTGAGGGGGGGACCTACGAGCAGTACTTC
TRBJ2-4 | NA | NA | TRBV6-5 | CASSSTAGTRKNIQYF | TGTGCCAGCAGTTCCACCGCCGGGACACGGAAAAACATTCAGTACTTC
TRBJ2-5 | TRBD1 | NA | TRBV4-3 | CASSQKKTGQIGETQYF | TGCGCCAGCAGCCAAAAAAAGACAGGGCAGATCGGAGAGACCCAGTACTTC
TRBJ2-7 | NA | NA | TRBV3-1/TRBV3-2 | CASSQDSSSYEQYF | TGTGCCAGCAGCCAAGATAGTTCTAGCTACGAGCAGTACTTC
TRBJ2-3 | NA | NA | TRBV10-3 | CAISYDPRTNTQYF | TGTGCCATCAGTTACGACCCTCGCACTAATACGCAGTATTTT
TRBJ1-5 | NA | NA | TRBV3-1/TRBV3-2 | CASSQSPDSNQPQHF | TGTGCCAGCAGCCAATCGCCAGATAGCAATCAGCCCCAGCATTTT
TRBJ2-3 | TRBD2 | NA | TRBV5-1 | CASSLAGTRSTDTQYF | TGCGCCAGCAGCTTGGCCGGGACTAGGAGCACAGATACGCAGTATTTT
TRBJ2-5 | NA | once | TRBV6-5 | CASGGSEETQYF | TGTGCCAGCGGAGGGTCAGAAGAGACCCAGTACTTC
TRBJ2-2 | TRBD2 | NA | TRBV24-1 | CATSDRTSGDLGGELFF | TGTGCCACCAGTGATCGGACTAGCGGGGACTTGGGCGGGGAGCTGTTTTTT
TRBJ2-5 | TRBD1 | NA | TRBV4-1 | CASSPTPGQGSLETQYF | TGCGCCAGCAGTCCGACCCCGGGACAGGGTTCCTTAGAGACCCAGTACTTC
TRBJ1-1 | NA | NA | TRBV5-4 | CASSLAGEAFF | TGTGCCAGCAGCTTGGCAGGTGAAGCTTTCTTT
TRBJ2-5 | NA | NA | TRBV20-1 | CSASPPGETQYF | TGCAGTGCTAGTCCCCCCGGGGAGACCCAGTACTTC
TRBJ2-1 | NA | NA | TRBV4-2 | CASSPETQSHEQFF | TGTGCCAGCAGCCCCGAGACACAGAGCCATGAGCAGTTCTTC
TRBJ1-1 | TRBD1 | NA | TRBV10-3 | CAIRLDRASTEAFF | TGTGCCATCAGATTGGACAGGGCAAGCACTGAAGCTTTCTTT
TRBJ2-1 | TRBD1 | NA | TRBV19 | CASNKQGANYNEQFF | TGTGCCAGTAACAAACAGGGGGCTAACTACAATGAGCAGTTCTTC
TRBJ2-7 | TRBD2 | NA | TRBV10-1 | CASSPGLAGRNEQYF | TGCGCCAGCAGCCCCGGACTAGCGGGGAGAAACGAGCAGTACTTC
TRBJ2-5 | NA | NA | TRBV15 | CATSRDSSETQYF | TGTGCCACCAGCAGAGATTCGTCGGAGACCCAGTACTTC
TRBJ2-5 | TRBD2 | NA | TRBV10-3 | CAISAIAGVGETQYF | TGTGCCATCAGTGCTATAGCGGGAGTAGGGGAGACCCAGTACTTC
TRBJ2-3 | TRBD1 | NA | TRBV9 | CASSTGQGQFTDTQYF | TGTGCCAGCAGCACCGGACAGGGACAATTCACAGATACGCAGTATTTT
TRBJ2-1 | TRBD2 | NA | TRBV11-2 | CASSPGLEGWLNEQFF | TGTGCCAGCAGCCCGGGACTAGAAGGCTGGCTGAATGAGCAGTTCTTC
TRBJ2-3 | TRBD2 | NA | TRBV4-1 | CASSQVGGRAADTQYF | TGCGCCAGCAGCCAAGTAGGAGGGAGGGCTGCAGATACGCAGTATTTT
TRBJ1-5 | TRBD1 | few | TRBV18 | CASSPYGTGSNQPQHF | TGTGCCAGCTCACCATACGGGACAGGTAGCAATCAGCCCCAGCATTTT
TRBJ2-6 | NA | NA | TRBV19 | CASSIGQEANVLTF | TGTGCCAGTAGTATAGGACAGGAAGCCAACGTCCTGACTTTC
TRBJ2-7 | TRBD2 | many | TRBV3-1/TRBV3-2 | CASSFGTSGLEQYF | TGTGCCAGCAGCTTCGGGACTAGCGGGCTCGAGCAGTACTTC
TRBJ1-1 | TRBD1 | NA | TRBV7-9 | CATTLQGAGEAFF | TGTGCCACCACACTACAGGGGGCAGGTGAAGCTTTCTTT
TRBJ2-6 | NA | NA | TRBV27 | CASSFERHSGANVLTF | TGTGCCAGCAGTTTCGAGCGGCACTCTGGGGCCAACGTCCTGACTTTC
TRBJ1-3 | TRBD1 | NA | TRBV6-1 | CASSARDRGSAGNTIYF | TGTGCCAGCAGTGCGAGGGACAGGGGGTCGGCTGGAAACACCATATATTTT
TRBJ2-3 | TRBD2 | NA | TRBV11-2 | CASSSTLAGGGNTQYF | TGTGCCAGCAGCTCTACCTTAGCGGGAGGGGGAAATACGCAGTATTTT
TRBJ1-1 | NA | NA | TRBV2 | CASYRVLAEAFF | TGTGCCAGTTACAGGGTACTCGCTGAAGCTTTCTTT
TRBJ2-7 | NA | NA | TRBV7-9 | CASSRQASSTYEQYF | TGTGCCAGCAGCCGACAAGCTAGCTCCACCTACGAGCAGTACTTC
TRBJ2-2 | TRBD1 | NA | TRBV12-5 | CASGPTRTGVHRELFF | TGTGCTAGTGGCCCCACCCGGACAGGGGTTCACCGGGAGCTGTTTTTT
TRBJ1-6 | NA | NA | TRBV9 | CASSVAGYNSPLHF | TGTGCCAGCAGCGTCGCAGGGTATAATTCACCCCTCCACTTT
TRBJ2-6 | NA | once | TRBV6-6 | CASSPEMGAAFSGANVLTF | TGTGCCAGCAGTCCCGAGATGGGGGCTGCCTTTTCTGGGGCCAACGTCCTGACTTTC
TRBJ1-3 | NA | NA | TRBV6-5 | CASSPRGAGNTIYF | TGTGCCAGCAGTCCCAGGGGTGCTGGAAACACCATATATTTT
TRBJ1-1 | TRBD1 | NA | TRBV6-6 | CASRETGYTEAFF | TGTGCCAGCAGAGAGACAGGGTACACTGAAGCTTTCTTT
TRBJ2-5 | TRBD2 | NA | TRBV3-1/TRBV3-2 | CASSLAGGGETQYF | TGTGCCAGCAGCCTAGCGGGGGGCGGGGAGACCCAGTACTTC
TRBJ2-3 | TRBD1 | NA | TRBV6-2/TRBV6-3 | CASSQPTGTDTQYF | TGTGCCAGCAGTCAACCGACAGGGACAGATACGCAGTATTTT
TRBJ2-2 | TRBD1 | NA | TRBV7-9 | CASSSGQGPTGELFF | TGTGCCAGCAGCTCCGGACAGGGTCCGACCGGGGAGCTGTTTTTT
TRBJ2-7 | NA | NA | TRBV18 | CASSTSGLGDEQYF | TGTGCCAGCTCCACGAGCGGACTCGGGGACGAGCAGTACTTC
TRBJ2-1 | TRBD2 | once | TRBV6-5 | CASSYPGLAGHNEQFF | TGTGCCAGCAGTTACCCGGGACTAGCGGGACACAATGAGCAGTTCTTC
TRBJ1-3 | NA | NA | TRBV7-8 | CASSYGISGNTIYF | TGTGCCAGCAGCTATGGCATTTCTGGAAACACCATATATTTT
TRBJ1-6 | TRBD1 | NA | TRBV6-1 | CASSQDRGLSPLHF | TGTGCCAGCAGTCAAGACAGGGGGCTCTCACCCCTCCACTTT
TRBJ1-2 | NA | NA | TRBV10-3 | CAISEPGEGYTF | TGTGCCATCAGTGAGCCCGGGGAGGGCTACACCTTC
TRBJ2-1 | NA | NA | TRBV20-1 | CSASTSNEQFF | TGCAGTGCTAGTACTTCCAATGAGCAGTTCTTC
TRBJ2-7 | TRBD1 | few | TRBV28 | CASSSPPGQGRYEQYF | TGTGCCAGCAGTTCCCCACCGGGACAGGGGCGGTACGAGCAGTACTTC
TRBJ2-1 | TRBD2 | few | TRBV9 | CASSVEGGGFYNEQFF | TGTGCCAGCAGCGTAGAAGGCGGGGGATTTTACAATGAGCAGTTCTTC